Listed below are T cell receptor beta chains from one sample, sequenced in a study of blood T cell repertoires in COVID-19. Using immunoSEQ multiplex PCR, the repertoire was profiled, and TCRdb retains in-frame clones only, with some absent. The table shows tens of thousands of clones, with roughly 87% occurring only once. Sequenced sample: peripheral blood. The receptor set was obtained from a man aged 45 to 65 with active or convalescent COVID-19. The CDR3 runs from the conserved cysteine through the conserved F or W. Fields, in order: J gene, V gene, D gene, CDR3 length, clone size, CDR3 protein, CDR3 DNA. A D gene is named only where the DNA matches it firmly. Clone sizes are given selectively: once, few, many, or a class where the clone is expanded.

j_call: TRBJ1-1
v_call: TRBV10-3
d_call: NA
cdr3_length: 15
clone_size: NA
cdr3_aa: CAISVDPGSNTEAFF
cdr3_nt: TGTGCCATCAGTGTCGATCCGGGGTCGAACACTGAAGCTTTCTTT

j_call: TRBJ2-3
v_call: TRBV24-1
d_call: TRBD1
cdr3_length: 16
clone_size: NA
cdr3_aa: CATSDTTGKGTDTQYF
cdr3_nt: TGTGCCACCAGTGATACGACAGGGAAAGGCACAGATACGCAGTATTTT

j_call: TRBJ2-2
v_call: TRBV27
d_call: TRBD2
cdr3_length: 19
clone_size: NA
cdr3_aa: CASSPGQGTSGSRTGELFF
cdr3_nt: TGTGCCAGCAGTCCTGGACAGGGGACTAGCGGGTCGAGGACCGGGGAGCTGTTTTTT

j_call: TRBJ2-2
v_call: TRBV10-3
d_call: NA
cdr3_length: 16
clone_size: NA
cdr3_aa: CAISARQGGITGELFF
cdr3_nt: TGTGCCATCAGCGCTCGACAGGGAGGTATCACCGGGGAGCTGTTTTTT

j_call: TRBJ2-7
v_call: TRBV5-1
d_call: TRBD2
cdr3_length: 15
clone_size: NA
cdr3_aa: CASSLRVAGADEQYF
cdr3_nt: TGCGCCAGCAGCTTGAGGGTAGCGGGAGCGGACGAGCAGTACTTC

j_call: TRBJ2-7
v_call: TRBV3-1/TRBV3-2
d_call: TRBD2
cdr3_length: 15
clone_size: NA
cdr3_aa: CASRGRLAGGSQQYF
cdr3_nt: TGTGCCAGCAGGGGGAGGCTAGCGGGAGGATCGCAGCAGTACTTC

j_call: TRBJ2-3
v_call: TRBV11-3
d_call: NA
cdr3_length: 17
clone_size: NA
cdr3_aa: CASSLVRTLLSTDTQYF
cdr3_nt: TGTGCCAGCAGCTTAGTAAGGACTTTACTCAGCACAGATACGCAGTATTTT

j_call: TRBJ1-2
v_call: TRBV15
d_call: NA
cdr3_length: 16
clone_size: NA
cdr3_aa: CATSRVPGGSLYGYTF
cdr3_nt: TGTGCCACCAGCAGAGTCCCGGGAGGGTCCCTCTATGGCTACACCTTC

j_call: TRBJ2-7
v_call: TRBV28
d_call: NA
cdr3_length: 15
clone_size: NA
cdr3_aa: CASSLGDSGNYEQYF
cdr3_nt: TGTGCCAGCAGTTTAGGTGATAGCGGAAACTACGAGCAGTACTTC

j_call: TRBJ2-4
v_call: TRBV5-1
d_call: NA
cdr3_length: 17
clone_size: few
cdr3_aa: CASRPAGGLIAKNIQYF
cdr3_nt: TGCGCCAGTCGGCCAGCGGGCGGGCTCATAGCCAAAAACATTCAGTACTTC

j_call: TRBJ2-7
v_call: TRBV7-2
d_call: NA
cdr3_length: 15
clone_size: NA
cdr3_aa: CASSFFRLVNDEQYF
cdr3_nt: TGTGCCAGCAGCTTCTTTAGATTAGTAAATGACGAGCAGTACTTC

j_call: TRBJ2-1
v_call: TRBV5-6
d_call: TRBD1
cdr3_length: 15
clone_size: NA
cdr3_aa: CASSLGRGFYNEQFF
cdr3_nt: TGTGCCAGCAGCTTGGGCAGGGGGTTTTACAATGAGCAGTTCTTC

j_call: TRBJ2-7
v_call: TRBV28
d_call: TRBD2
cdr3_length: 15
clone_size: NA
cdr3_aa: CASSLRLAGAYEQYF
cdr3_nt: TGTGCCAGCAGTCTAAGACTAGCGGGAGCCTACGAGCAGTACTTC

j_call: TRBJ2-1
v_call: TRBV27
d_call: TRBD2
cdr3_length: 14
clone_size: NA
cdr3_aa: CASSFQRGYNEQFF
cdr3_nt: TGTGCCAGCAGTTTTCAGCGGGGCTACAATGAGCAGTTCTTC

j_call: TRBJ2-2
v_call: TRBV7-9
d_call: NA
cdr3_length: 15
clone_size: NA
cdr3_aa: CASSLSGVSSGELFF
cdr3_nt: TGTGCCAGCAGCTTATCAGGGGTGAGCTCCGGGGAGCTGTTTTTT

j_call: TRBJ2-3
v_call: TRBV5-1
d_call: TRBD1
cdr3_length: 14
clone_size: NA
cdr3_aa: CASSRGGSTDTQYF
cdr3_nt: TGCGCCAGCAGCCGAGGGGGCAGCACAGATACGCAGTATTTT

j_call: TRBJ2-1
v_call: TRBV5-1
d_call: TRBD2
cdr3_length: 15
clone_size: once
cdr3_aa: CASSLGVAGVFFPFF
cdr3_nt: TGCGCCAGCAGCTTGGGGGTAGCGGGAGTGTTTTTCCCGTTCTTC

j_call: TRBJ2-1
v_call: TRBV1
d_call: NA
cdr3_length: 17
clone_size: NA
cdr3_aa: CTSSQGRGEGGPDEQFF
cdr3_nt: TGCACCAGCAGCCAGGGGCGCGGGGAGGGAGGTCCGGATGAGCAGTTCTTC

j_call: TRBJ1-4
v_call: TRBV2
d_call: TRBD1
cdr3_length: 15
clone_size: NA
cdr3_aa: CASRPDRATNEKLFF
cdr3_nt: TGTGCCAGCAGACCCGACAGGGCAACTAATGAAAAACTGTTTTTT

j_call: TRBJ2-2
v_call: TRBV7-2
d_call: TRBD2
cdr3_length: 18
clone_size: NA
cdr3_aa: CASTRGGLAGVRTGELFF
cdr3_nt: TGTGCCAGCACTCGCGGGGGGCTAGCGGGAGTTCGCACCGGGGAGCTGTTTTTT

j_call: TRBJ2-3
v_call: TRBV28
d_call: NA
cdr3_length: 14
clone_size: NA
cdr3_aa: CASSLGGILDTQYF
cdr3_nt: TGTGCCAGCAGTTTAGGGGGGATACTAGATACGCAGTATTTT

j_call: TRBJ2-7
v_call: TRBV2
d_call: NA
cdr3_length: 15
clone_size: NA
cdr3_aa: CASSEHSPPSYEQYF
cdr3_nt: TGTGCCAGCAGTGAACACAGTCCCCCCTCCTACGAGCAGTACTTC

j_call: TRBJ2-2
v_call: TRBV28
d_call: NA
cdr3_length: 19
clone_size: few
cdr3_aa: CASSPILRKSGKMDGELFF
cdr3_nt: TGTGCCAGCAGCCCTATTCTGAGGAAGTCCGGCAAGATGGACGGGGAGCTGTTTTTT

j_call: TRBJ1-4
v_call: TRBV9
d_call: TRBD1
cdr3_length: 17
clone_size: NA
cdr3_aa: CASSGDRGRLGGEKLFF
cdr3_nt: TGTGCCAGCAGCGGGGACAGGGGGCGTCTTGGTGGTGAAAAACTGTTTTTT